A single sample gave rise to the 9 T cell receptor beta chains below, sequenced in a study of blood T cell repertoires in COVID-19. Clones were read by immunoSEQ multiplex PCR, and TCRdb kept only the in-frame ones, dropping some. The profile covers over 130,000 clones, with 84% appearing a single time and around 3.7% taken by the ten largest. The sequencing sample was made of PBMCs or T cells enriched from blood (not recorded which). All receptors derive from a woman aged 45-65 years with acute COVID-19.

The chain carries TRBV7-2 and TRBJ2-1; the match to TRBD2 covers 9 bases. V was pared by 8 bases and J by 10 bases, with 9 bases of the junction left unmatched. Germline CDR1 SGHTA, CDR2 FQGNSA. This CDR3 comprises 13 residues. The CDR3 region has the DNA TGTGCCAGCCAGACTAGCGGCCTCACGGAGCAGTTCTTC. This gives the protein CASQTSGLTEQFF.

The gene calls are TRBV18 and TRBJ2-7; no definite D call. This CDR3 spans 13 amino acids. Trimming cost V 2 bases and J 6 bases, with 11 bases left between them. From germline, CDR1 is KGHSH and CDR2 LQKENI. The CDR3 is CASSPNVASEQYF. The CDR3 DNA reads TGTGCCAGCTCACCAAACGTAGCTAGCGAGCAGTACTTC.

This clone was picked up a small number of times. This rearrangement joins TRBV5-8 to TRBJ2-2; D is perhaps TRBD1 (5 bases). V was cut by 0 bases and J by 5 bases, with 11 bases left in between. The CDR3 length is 15 residues. Looked up from germline, CDR1 is SGHTS and CDR2 is YDEGEE. Here the CDR3 reads CASSLVATVTGELFF. The CDR3 DNA reads TGTGCCAGCAGCTTGGTCGCGACAGTAACCGGGGAGCTGTTTTTT. The full variable domain, completed using reference TRBV5-8 and TRBJ2-2, is EAGVTQSPTHLIKTRGQQATLRCSPISGHTSVYWYQQALGLGLQFLLWYDEGEERNRGNFPPRFSGRQFPNYSSELNVNALELEDSALYLCASSLVATVTGELFFGEGSRLTVL.

The rearrangement uses TRBV7-9 and TRBJ1-6; D unclear. Germline CDR1 reads SEHNR; CDR2 reads FQNEAQ (reference sequence). CDR3 length: 12 residues. The V end was cut by 5 bases, the J end by 8 bases, with 7 bases between. CDR3 amino acids: CASSHSDSPLHF. CDR3 sequence (DNA): TGTGCCAGCAGCCACTCTGATTCACCCCTCCACTTT.

This clone showed up just once. The rearrangement uses TRBV29-1 and TRBJ2-1; a weak D match, TRBD1 (5 bases). Trimming shortened V by 7 bases and J by 12 bases, and 22 bases separated the two germline ends. The CDR3 contains 13 residues. Germline assignment: CDR1 SQVTM and CDR2 ANQGSEA. For the CDR3, the DNA is TGCAGCGCCCCGACAGACTGGGGCCAAGGGCAGTTCTTC. It yields the protein CSAPTDWGQGQFF.

This sequence joins TRBV4-2 and TRBJ1-4; 8 nucleotides align to TRBD1. The CDR3 length is 17 residues. Per germline, CDR1 LGHNA and CDR2 YNFKEQ. V dropped 1 base and J dropped 7; count of bases not matched to a gene: 11. This CDR3 is CASSQVAGGVYSEKLFF. In DNA, the CDR3 is TGTGCCAGCAGCCAAGTTGCAGGGGGCGTTTATAGTGAAAAACTGTTTTTT.

This clone showed up just once. The V and J genes are TRBV28 and TRBJ1-2, with 8 bases identical to TRBD1. Germline V gives CDR1 MDHEN, CDR2 SYDVKM. V shed 2 bases and J 8 bases; nucleotides not matched to a gene: 10. CDR3 length: 15 residues. In nucleotides, the CDR3 is TGTGCCAGCAGTTTAATAGGGCAGGGGGCTAGGGGCTACACCTTC. It encodes CASSLIGQGARGYTF.

V is TRBV7-3 and J is TRBJ1-1; D perhaps matches TRBD1 (6 bases). Germline assignment: CDR1 SGHTA and CDR2 FQGTGA. Trimming took off 0 bases at V and 7 bases at J, with 9 bases between the two ends. The CDR3 is 13 amino acids. The CDR3 protein is CASSLTMTGEAFF. In DNA, the CDR3 is TGTGCCAGCAGCTTAACGATGACAGGTGAAGCTTTCTTT.

This sequence joins TRBV6-5 and TRBJ1-4, with a possible D match to TRBD1 (6 bases). The germline CDR1 and CDR2 sequences are MNHEY and SVGAGI. V was pared by 6 bases and J by 3 bases, with 11 bases between. The CDR3 has 14 amino acids. The DNA for the CDR3 is TGTGCCAGCAGAGACAGGAGCGCTAATGAAAAACTGTTTTTT. Its translation is CASRDRSANEKLFF.